The T cell receptor beta chain under discussion was sequenced for a study of human T cells and chemical hapten exposure. TCRdb itself ran the RACE reads through MiXCR, one entry per CDR3 protein. This sample has fewer than 85,000 distinct CDR3 sequences; around 9.3% occur once, and the top ten carry about 1.7%. This clonotype was counted ten times or more. There are 15 residues in the CDR3. Trimming removed 6 bases from V and 1 base from J; junction bases left unmatched: 4. Sample time point: healthy volunteer bleed at 6 weeks. From whole blood left unfractionated, total RNA was extracted. This chain uses TRBV12-3 or TRBV12-4 with TRBJ2-4; 9 positions match TRBD1. Sample: whole blood. The sequence was obtained from a female donor in good health. Some clones in this sample may be carry-over from other donors' samples. This CDR3 reads CASSEQGAAKNIQYF. In nucleotides, the CDR3 is TGTGCCAGCAGCGAACAGGGGGCGGCCAAAAACATTCAGTACTTC.